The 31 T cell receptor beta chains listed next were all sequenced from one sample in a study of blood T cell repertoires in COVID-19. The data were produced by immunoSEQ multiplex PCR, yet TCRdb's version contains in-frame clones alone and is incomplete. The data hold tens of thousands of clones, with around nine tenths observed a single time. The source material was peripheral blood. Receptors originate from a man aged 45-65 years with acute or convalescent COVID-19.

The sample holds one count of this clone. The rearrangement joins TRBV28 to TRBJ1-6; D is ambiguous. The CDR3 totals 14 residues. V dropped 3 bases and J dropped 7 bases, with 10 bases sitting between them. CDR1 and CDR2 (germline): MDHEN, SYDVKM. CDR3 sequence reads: CASSLFPLNSPLHF. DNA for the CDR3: TGTGCCAGCAGTTTGTTCCCCCTCAATTCACCCCTCCACTTT. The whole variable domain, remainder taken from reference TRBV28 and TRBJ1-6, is DVKVTQSSRYLVKRTGEKVFLECVQDMDHENMFWYRQDPGLGLRLIYFSYDVKMKEKGDIPEGYSVSREKKERFSLILESASTNQTSMYLCASSLFPLNSPLHFGNGTRLTVT.

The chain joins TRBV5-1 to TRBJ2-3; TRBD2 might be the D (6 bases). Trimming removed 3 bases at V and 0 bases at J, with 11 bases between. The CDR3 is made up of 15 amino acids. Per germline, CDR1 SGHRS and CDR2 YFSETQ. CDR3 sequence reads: CASSWGDRSTDTQYF. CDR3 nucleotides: TGCGCCAGCAGCTGGGGGGATAGGAGCACAGATACGCAGTATTTT.

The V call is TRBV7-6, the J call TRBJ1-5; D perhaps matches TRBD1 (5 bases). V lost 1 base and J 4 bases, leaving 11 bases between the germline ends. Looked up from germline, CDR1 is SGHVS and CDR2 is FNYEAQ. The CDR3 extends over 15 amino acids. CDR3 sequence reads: CASSLGQGRNQPQHF. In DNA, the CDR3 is TGTGCCAGCAGCTTAGGGCAGGGCAGAAATCAGCCCCAGCATTTT.

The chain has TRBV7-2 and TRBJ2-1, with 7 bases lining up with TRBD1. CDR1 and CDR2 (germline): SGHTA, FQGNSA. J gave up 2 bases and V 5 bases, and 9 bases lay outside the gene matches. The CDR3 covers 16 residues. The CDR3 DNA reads TGTGCCAGCAGCCGGGGACAGAACCTGGCCTACAATGAGCAGTTCTTC. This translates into CASSRGQNLAYNEQFF. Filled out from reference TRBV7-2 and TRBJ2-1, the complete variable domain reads GAGVSQSPSNKVTEKGKDVELRCDPISGHTALYWYRQSLGQGLEFLIYFQGNSAPDKSGLPSDRFSAERTGGSVSTLTIQRTQQEDSAVYLCASSRGQNLAYNEQFFGPGTRLTVL.

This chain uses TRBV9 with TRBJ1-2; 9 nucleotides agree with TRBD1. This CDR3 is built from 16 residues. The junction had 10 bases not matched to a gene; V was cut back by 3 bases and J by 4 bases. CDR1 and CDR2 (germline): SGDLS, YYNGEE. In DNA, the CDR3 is TGTGCCAGCAGCGAGCCCGGGACAGGGATGGCCTATGGCTACACCTTC. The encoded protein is CASSEPGTGMAYGYTF.

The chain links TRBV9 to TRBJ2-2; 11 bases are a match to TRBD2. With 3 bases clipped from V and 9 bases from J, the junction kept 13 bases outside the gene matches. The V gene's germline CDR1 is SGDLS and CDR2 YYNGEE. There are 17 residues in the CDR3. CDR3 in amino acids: CASSGKGTSGDYRELFF. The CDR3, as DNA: TGTGCCAGCAGCGGGAAAGGGACTAGCGGTGACTACAGGGAGCTGTTTTTT.

The CDR3 sequence is CASSQRAYNEQFF. The CDR3 nucleotides read TGTGCCAGCAGCCAGCGGGCTTACAATGAGCAGTTCTTC. The chain uses TRBV13 and TRBJ2-1; TRBD2 is a possible D gene (6 bases). V was clipped by 5 bases and J by 4 bases, with 9 bases between them. Looked up from germline, CDR1 is PRHDT and CDR2 is FYEKMQ (reference sequence). CDR3 length: 13 amino acids.

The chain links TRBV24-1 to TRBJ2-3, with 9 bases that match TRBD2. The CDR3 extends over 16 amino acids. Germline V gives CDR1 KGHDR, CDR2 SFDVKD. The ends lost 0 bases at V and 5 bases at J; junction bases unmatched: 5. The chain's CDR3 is CATSDLHSSGVDTQYF. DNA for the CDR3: TGTGCCACCAGTGATTTGCATTCTAGCGGGGTAGATACGCAGTATTTT.

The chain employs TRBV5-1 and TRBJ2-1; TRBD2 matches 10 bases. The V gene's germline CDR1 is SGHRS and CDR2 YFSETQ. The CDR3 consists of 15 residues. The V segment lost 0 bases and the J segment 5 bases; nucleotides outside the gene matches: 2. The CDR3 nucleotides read TGCGCCAGCAGCTTGGTACTAGCGGGAAACAATGAGCAGTTCTTC. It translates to CASSLVLAGNNEQFF.

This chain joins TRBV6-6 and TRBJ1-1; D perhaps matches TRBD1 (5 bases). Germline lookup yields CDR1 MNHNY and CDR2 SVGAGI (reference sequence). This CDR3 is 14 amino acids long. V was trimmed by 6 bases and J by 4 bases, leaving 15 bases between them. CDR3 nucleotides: TGTGCCAGCAGACATGGTCAGGGAAGCACTGAAGCTTTCTTT. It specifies CASRHGQGSTEAFF.

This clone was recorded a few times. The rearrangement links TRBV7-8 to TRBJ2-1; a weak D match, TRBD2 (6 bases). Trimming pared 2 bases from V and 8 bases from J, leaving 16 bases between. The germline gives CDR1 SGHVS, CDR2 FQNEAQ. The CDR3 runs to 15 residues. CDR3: CASSLRGNRYDEQFF. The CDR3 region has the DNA TGTGCCAGCAGCTTACGGGGGAATAGGTACGATGAGCAGTTCTTC. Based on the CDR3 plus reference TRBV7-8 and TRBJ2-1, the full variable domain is GAGVSQSPRYKVAKRGQDVALRCDPISGHVSLFWYQQALGQGPEFLTYFQNEAQLDKSGLPSDRFFAERPEGSVSTLKIQRTQQEDSAVYLCASSLRGNRYDEQFFGPGTRLTVL.

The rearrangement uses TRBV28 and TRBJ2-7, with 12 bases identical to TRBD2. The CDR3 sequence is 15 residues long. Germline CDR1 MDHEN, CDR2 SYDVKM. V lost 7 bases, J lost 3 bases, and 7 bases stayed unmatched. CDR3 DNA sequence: TGTGCCAGCACCGACGGGACTAGCGGGCTCTACGAGCAGTACTTC. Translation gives CASTDGTSGLYEQYF.

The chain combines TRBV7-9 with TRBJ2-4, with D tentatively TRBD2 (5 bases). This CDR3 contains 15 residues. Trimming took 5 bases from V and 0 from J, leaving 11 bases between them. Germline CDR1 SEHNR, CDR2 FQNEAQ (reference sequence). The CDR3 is CASSPGLLAKNIQYF. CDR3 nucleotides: TGTGCCAGCAGCCCTGGACTGTTAGCCAAAAACATTCAGTACTTC.

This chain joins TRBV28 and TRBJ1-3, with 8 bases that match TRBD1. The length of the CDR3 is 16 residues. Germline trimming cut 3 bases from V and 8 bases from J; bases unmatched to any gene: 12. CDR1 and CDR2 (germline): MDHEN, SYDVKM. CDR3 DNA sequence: TGTGCCAGCAGTTTGAGGGGGGCAGGGGGCAAGGACACCATATATTTT. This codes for CASSLRGAGGKDTIYF.

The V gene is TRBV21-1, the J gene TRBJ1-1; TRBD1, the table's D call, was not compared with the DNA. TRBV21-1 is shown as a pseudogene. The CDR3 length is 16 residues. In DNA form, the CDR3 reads TGTGCCAGCAGCCGAGCCCCTGAGACAGGGGGCACTGAAGCTTTCTTT. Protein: CASSRAPETGGTEAFF.

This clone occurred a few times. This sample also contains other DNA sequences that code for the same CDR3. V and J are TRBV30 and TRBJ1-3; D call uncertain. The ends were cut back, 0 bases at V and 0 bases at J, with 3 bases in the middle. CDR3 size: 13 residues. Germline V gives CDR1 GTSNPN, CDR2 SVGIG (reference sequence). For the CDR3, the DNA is TGTGCCTGGAGTGTGAGCTCTGGAAACACCATATATTTT. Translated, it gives CAWSVSSGNTIYF. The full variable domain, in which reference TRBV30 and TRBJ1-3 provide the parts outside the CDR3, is SQTIHQWPATLVQPVGSPLSLECTVEGTSNPNLYWYRQAAGRGLQLLFYSVGIGQISSEVPQNLSASRPQDRQFILSSKKLLLSDSGFYLCAWSVSSGNTIYFGEGSWLTVV.

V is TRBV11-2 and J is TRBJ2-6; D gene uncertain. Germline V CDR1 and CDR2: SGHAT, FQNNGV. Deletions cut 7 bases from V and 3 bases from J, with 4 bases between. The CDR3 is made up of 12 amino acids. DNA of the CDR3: TGTGCCAGCACGCGTGGGGCCAACGTCCTGACTTTC. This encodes CASTRGANVLTF. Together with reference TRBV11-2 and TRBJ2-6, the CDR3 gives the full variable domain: EAGVAQSPRYKIIEKRQSVAFWCNPISGHATLYWYQQILGQGPKLLIQFQNNGVVDDSQLPKDRFSAERLKGVDSTLKIQPAKLEDSAVYLCASTRGANVLTFGAGSRLTVL.

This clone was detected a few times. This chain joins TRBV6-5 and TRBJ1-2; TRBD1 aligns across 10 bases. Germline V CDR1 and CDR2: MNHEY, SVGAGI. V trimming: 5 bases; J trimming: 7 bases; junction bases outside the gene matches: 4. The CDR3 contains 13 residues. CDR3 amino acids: CASSRGTGVGYTF. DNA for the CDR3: TGTGCCAGCAGTAGAGGGACAGGGGTTGGCTACACCTTC.

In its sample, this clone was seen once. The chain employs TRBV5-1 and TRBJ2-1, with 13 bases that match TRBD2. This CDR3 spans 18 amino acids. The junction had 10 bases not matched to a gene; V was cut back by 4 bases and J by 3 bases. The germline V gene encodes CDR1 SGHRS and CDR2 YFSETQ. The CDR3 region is CASSLWTSGRINYNEQFF. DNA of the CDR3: TGCGCCAGCAGCCTATGGACTAGCGGGAGAATAAACTACAATGAGCAGTTCTTC. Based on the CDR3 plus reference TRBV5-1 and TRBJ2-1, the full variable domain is KAGVTQTPRYLIKTRGQQVTLSCSPISGHRSVSWYQQTPGQGLQFLFEYFSETQRNKGNFPGRFSGRQFSNSRSEMNVSTLELGDSALYLCASSLWTSGRINYNEQFFGPGTRLTVL.

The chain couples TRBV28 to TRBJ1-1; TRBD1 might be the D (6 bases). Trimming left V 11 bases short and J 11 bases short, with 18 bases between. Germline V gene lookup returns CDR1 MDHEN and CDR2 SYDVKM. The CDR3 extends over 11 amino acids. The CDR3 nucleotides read TGTGCCGCTAGCGGGGGCGGTCCGGCTTTCTTT. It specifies CAASGGGPAFF.

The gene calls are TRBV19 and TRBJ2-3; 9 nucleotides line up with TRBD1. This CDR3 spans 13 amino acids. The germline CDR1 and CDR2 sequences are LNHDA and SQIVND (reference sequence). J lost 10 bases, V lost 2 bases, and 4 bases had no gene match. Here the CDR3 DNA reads TGTGCCAGTAGTATAACTACAGGGGGCTCGCAGTATTTT. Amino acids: CASSITTGGSQYF. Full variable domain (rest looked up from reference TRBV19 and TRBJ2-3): DGGITQSPKYLFRKEGQNVTLSCEQNLNHDAMYWYRQDPGQGLRLIYYSQIVNDFQKGDIAEGYSVSREKKESFPLTVTSAQKNPTAFYLCASSITTGGSQYFGPGTRLTVL.

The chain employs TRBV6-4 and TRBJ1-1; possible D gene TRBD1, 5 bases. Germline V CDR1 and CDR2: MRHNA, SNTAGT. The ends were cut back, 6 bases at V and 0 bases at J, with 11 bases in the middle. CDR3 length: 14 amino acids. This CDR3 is CASSATAMNTEAFF. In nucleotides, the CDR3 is TGTGCCAGCAGCGCGACAGCTATGAACACTGAAGCTTTCTTT.

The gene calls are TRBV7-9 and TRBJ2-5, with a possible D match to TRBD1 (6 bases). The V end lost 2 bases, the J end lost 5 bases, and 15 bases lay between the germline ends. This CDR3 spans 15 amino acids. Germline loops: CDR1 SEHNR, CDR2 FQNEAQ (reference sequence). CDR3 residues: CASSLLTDRRETQYF. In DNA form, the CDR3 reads TGTGCCAGCAGCTTATTGACCGACAGGCGGGAGACCCAGTACTTC.

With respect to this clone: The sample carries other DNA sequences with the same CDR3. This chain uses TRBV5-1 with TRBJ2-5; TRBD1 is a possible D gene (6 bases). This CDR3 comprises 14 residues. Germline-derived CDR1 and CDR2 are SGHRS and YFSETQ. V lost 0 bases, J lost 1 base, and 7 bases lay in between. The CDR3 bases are TGCGCCAGCAGCTTGGGACAGGCCCAAGAGACCCAGTACTTC. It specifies CASSLGQAQETQYF.

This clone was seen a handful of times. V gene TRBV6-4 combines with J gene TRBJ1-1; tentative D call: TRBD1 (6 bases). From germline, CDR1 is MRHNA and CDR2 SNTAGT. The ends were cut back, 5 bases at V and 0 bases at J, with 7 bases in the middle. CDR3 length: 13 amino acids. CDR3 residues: CASSQGMNTEAFF. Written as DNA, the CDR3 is TGTGCCAGCAGTCAGGGGATGAACACTGAAGCTTTCTTT.

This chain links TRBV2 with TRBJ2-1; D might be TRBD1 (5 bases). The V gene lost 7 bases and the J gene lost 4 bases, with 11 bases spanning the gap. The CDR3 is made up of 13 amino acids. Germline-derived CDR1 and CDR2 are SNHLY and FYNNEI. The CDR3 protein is CASTKGDYNEQFF. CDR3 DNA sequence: TGTGCCAGCACGAAAGGGGATTACAATGAGCAGTTCTTC.

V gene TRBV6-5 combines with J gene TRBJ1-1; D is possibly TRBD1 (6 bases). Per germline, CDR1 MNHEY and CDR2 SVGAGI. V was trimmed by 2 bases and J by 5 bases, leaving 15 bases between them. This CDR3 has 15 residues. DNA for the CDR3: TGTGCCAGCAGTTACGGGGGCCCGGAGAGGACTGAAGCTTTCTTT. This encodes CASSYGGPERTEAFF.

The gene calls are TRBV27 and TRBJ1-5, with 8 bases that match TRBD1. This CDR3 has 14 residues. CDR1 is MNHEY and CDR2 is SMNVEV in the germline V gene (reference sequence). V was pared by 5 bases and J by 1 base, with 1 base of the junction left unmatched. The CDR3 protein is CASSRQGSNQPQHF. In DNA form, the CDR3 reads TGTGCCAGCAGTCGACAGGGGAGCAATCAGCCCCAGCATTTT.

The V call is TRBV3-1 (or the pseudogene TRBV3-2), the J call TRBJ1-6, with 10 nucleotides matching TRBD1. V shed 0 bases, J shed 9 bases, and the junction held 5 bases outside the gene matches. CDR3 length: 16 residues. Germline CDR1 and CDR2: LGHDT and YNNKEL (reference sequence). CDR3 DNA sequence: TGTGCCAGCAGCCAAGATCTAGGGACAGGGGTTTCACCCCTCCACTTT. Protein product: CASSQDLGTGVSPLHF.

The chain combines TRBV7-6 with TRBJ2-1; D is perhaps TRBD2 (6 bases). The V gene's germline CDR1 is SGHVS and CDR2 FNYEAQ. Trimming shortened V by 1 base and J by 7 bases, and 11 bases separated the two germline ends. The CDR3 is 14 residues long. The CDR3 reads CASSLGVAANEQFF. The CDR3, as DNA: TGTGCCAGCAGCTTAGGGGTAGCGGCGAATGAGCAGTTCTTC.

The CDR3, as DNA: TGTGCCAGCAGCCAACGGGGGGACAGGGGTGAGACCCAGTACTTC. It specifies CASSQRGDRGETQYF. The chain is built from TRBV3-1 (or the pseudogene TRBV3-2) and TRBJ2-5; 10 bases agree with TRBD1. The CDR3 has 15 residues. Per germline, CDR1 LGHDT and CDR2 YNNKEL (reference sequence). Germline trimming cut 2 bases from V and 5 bases from J; bases unmatched to any gene: 5.